This TCR beta chain was captured in a study of T cell responses to AZD1222 COVID-19 vaccine. A word on this clone: Its antigen is unidentified. Other DNA sequences in the same sample also yield this CDR3.

V shed 2 bases and J shed 5 bases, with 10 bases lying between them. The CDR3 consists of 14 residues. Germline lookup yields CDR1 KGHSH and CDR2 LQKENI. Pooling covered second doses at about 4 or about 12 weeks. General observations from the study: Donors were largely white British and mainly female; clonal diversity was possibly underestimated.

Assay: immunoSEQ multiplex PCR; the TCRdb copy retains only in-frame clones and omits some. The sample contains about 270,000 clones, almost 95% of which appear only once. This clonotype was obtained from an adult who received the AZD1222 COVID-19 vaccine. The input for sequencing was peripheral blood, taken 28 days after the second AZD1222 dose. This chain connects TRBV18 to TRBJ1-5; the D gene is possibly TRBD1 (6 bases). The CDR3 loop is CASSPGGRDQPQHF. DNA for the CDR3: TGTGCCAGCTCACCAGGGGGCCGAGATCAGCCCCAGCATTTT.